This TCR beta chain was sequenced during a study of T-cell reconstitution after alpha-beta-depleted transplantation in children. Unique molecular identifiers were incorporated when the TCRbeta library was constructed. Via MiXCR, TCRdb re-called the PCR reads, giving one row per CDR3 protein. The table has approximately 420,000 distinct CDR3 sequences, about 11% seen once. This clonotype was seen more than once but under ten times. This CDR3 has 17 amino acids. Per germline, CDR1 DFQATT and CDR2 SNEGSKA (reference sequence). V lost 2 bases to trimming and J lost 0 bases; unmatched junction nucleotides: 9.

The sample consisted of PBMCs from the stem cell graft donor, taken from the stem cell graft. V and J are TRBV20-1 and TRBJ2-7, with TRBD2 identical over 11 bases. The TCR sequence derives from a human donor who donated a stem cell graft to a child with acute myeloid leukemia. CDR3 sequence (DNA): TGCAGTGCTAGATCTAGCGGGGGGCTGTCGAGCTCCTACGAGCAGTACGTC. Protein sequence: CSARSSGGLSSSYEQYV.